This T cell receptor (beta chain) comes out of a study of cytomegalovirus exposure and HLA in healthy donors. Points from the study as a whole: The CMV antigen specificity of a few CMV-associated chains was confirmed through in vitro analysis. Using a false discovery rate of 0.05, a later analysis showed that 16,000 or so TCR beta sequences were associated with HLA alleles.

CDR1 and CDR2 (germline): SNHLY, FYNNEI. Deletions cut 6 bases from V and 4 bases from J, with 10 bases between. The CDR3 is 13 amino acids. Nominal health characterized the donors when sampled, though unrecorded immune exposures were likely. The sample holds a few counts of this clone. The antigen is not known. The PCR ran on 60 Vbeta and 13 Jbeta primers. The protocol was immunoSEQ multiplex PCR, while the TCRdb copy is restricted to in-frame clones and leaves out a portion. The sample consists of some 85,000 clones, roughly 78% of them appearing once. The rearrangement uses TRBV2 and TRBJ1-3; the D gene is possibly TRBD1 (6 bases). Material for sequencing was PBMCs. The source is a woman between 40 and 55 years old in good health and CMV-seropositive. As DNA, the CDR3 is TGTGCCAGCAGAGCAGGGACAGGAAACACCATATATTTT. Amino acid sequence: CASRAGTGNTIYF. Filled out from reference TRBV2 and TRBJ1-3, the complete variable domain reads EPEVTQTPSHQVTQMGQEVILRCVPISNHLYFYWYRQILGQKVEFLVSFYNNEISEKSEIFDDQFSVERPDGSNFTLKIRSTKLEDSAMYFCASRAGTGNTIYFGEGSWLTVV.